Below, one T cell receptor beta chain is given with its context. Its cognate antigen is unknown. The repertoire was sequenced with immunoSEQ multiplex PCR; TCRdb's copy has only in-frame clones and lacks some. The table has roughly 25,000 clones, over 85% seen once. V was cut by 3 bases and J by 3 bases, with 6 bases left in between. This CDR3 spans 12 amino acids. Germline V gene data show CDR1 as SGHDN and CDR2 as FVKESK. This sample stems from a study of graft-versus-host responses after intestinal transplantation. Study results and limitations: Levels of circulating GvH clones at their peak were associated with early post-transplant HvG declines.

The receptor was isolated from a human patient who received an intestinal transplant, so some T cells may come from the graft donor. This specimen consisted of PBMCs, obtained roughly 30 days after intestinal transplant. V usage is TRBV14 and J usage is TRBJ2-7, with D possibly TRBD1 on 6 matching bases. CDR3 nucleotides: TGTGCCAGCAGCCAGGACAGCTACGAGCAGTACTTC. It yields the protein CASSQDSYEQYF.